Presented here are 21 T cell receptor beta chains from one specimen sequenced in a study of blood T cell repertoires in COVID-19. Profiling relied on immunoSEQ multiplex PCR, and the TCRdb table lists in-frame clones only, not all of them. The sample carries around 120,000 clones, over 75% recorded once. Sequenced sample: peripheral blood. The receptors were gathered from a man between 70 and 80 years old with active or convalescent COVID-19.

V usage is TRBV3-1 (or the pseudogene TRBV3-2) and J usage is TRBJ1-2; D not resolved. The CDR3 has 11 residues. Germline V gives CDR1 LGHDT, CDR2 YNNKEL (reference sequence). V lost 2 bases and J lost 5, with 3 bases in between. CDR3 bases: TGTGCCAGCAGCCAACTGTATGGCTACACCTTC. It specifies CASSQLYGYTF.

The V and J genes are TRBV19 and TRBJ2-1, with 12 bases matching TRBD2. The CDR3 is made up of 16 amino acids. Germline V gene sequence: CDR1 LNHDA, CDR2 SQIVND (reference sequence). Trimming removed 4 bases from V and 4 bases from J; junction bases left unmatched: 5. The CDR3 is CASSNRTSGVYNEQFF. DNA of the CDR3: TGTGCCAGTAGTAATAGGACTAGCGGGGTATACAATGAGCAGTTCTTC.

V gene TRBV12-3 or TRBV12-4 combines with J gene TRBJ1-1; the D is unclear. The CDR3 is 13 amino acids. V lost 4 bases and J lost 4, with 10 bases in between. The CDR3 is CASSYRRVTEAFF. DNA for the CDR3: TGTGCCAGCAGTTATAGGAGAGTCACTGAAGCTTTCTTT.

This clone was recorded once. J is TRBJ2-7 and V is TRBV7-2, with 11 bases that match TRBD1. The CDR3 runs to 17 residues. Germline V CDR1 and CDR2: SGHTA, FQGNSA. The trim removed 3 bases at V and 3 bases at J, leaving 10 bases unmatched. As DNA, the CDR3 is TGTGCCAGCAGCTTGCAGCATTCCGGGACAGGGGGCTACGAGCAGTACTTC. Its translation: CASSLQHSGTGGYEQYF.

V and J are TRBV5-1 and TRBJ1-1, with 7 bases fitting TRBD1. Germline CDR1 reads SGHRS; CDR2 reads YFSETQ. This CDR3 region has 15 residues. The trim removed 4 bases at V and 0 bases at J, leaving 6 bases unmatched. The DNA of the CDR3 is TGCGCCAGCAGCCTGACAGGGTACATGAACACTGAAGCTTTCTTT. This translates into CASSLTGYMNTEAFF.

The genes are TRBV18 and TRBJ1-2; 8 bases are shared with TRBD1. Trimming removed 3 bases from V and 1 base from J; junction bases left unmatched: 1. This CDR3 is built from 14 residues. Germline-derived CDR1 and CDR2 are KGHSH and LQKENI. The CDR3 DNA reads as TGTGCCAGCTCACCCGACAGGGGTAACTATGGCTACACCTTC. The encoded protein is CASSPDRGNYGYTF.

The chain carries TRBV5-1 and TRBJ1-1; TRBD1 agrees at 7 bases. V gave up 4 bases and J gave up 0 bases; unmatched junction bases: 3. The CDR3 runs to 14 residues. CDR1 and CDR2 (germline): SGHRS, YFSETQ. The CDR3 DNA is TGCGCCAGCAGCCAGGGACAGCTGAACACTGAAGCTTTCTTT. It specifies CASSQGQLNTEAFF.

There are a few counts of this clone. The chain couples TRBV6-1 to TRBJ2-5; maybe TRBD2 (6 bases). Trimming took off 3 bases at V and 3 bases at J, with 14 bases between the two ends. Germline V gene data show CDR1 as MNHNS and CDR2 as SASEGT. The CDR3 is made up of 15 amino acids. CDR3 sequence reads: CASSEQGRREETQYF. The CDR3 DNA follows: TGTGCCAGCAGTGAGCAGGGTAGGAGGGAAGAGACCCAGTACTTC.

This chain joins TRBV7-8 and TRBJ2-1; 7 positions agree with TRBD1. This CDR3 is 15 amino acids long. Germline V gene lookup returns CDR1 SGHVS and CDR2 FQNEAQ. With V trimmed by 3 bases and J by 6 bases, 8 bases remained unmatched. The CDR3 bases are TGTGCCAGCAGCTTCGGCTGGACAGGACGCAATGAGCAGTTCTTC. Translated, it gives CASSFGWTGRNEQFF.

The rearrangement joins TRBV19 to TRBJ2-7; TRBD1 matches at 7 bases. The CDR3 loop spans 15 amino acids. CDR1 LNHDA and CDR2 SQIVND come from the germline V gene (reference sequence). V trimming: 6 bases; J trimming: 3 bases; junction bases outside the gene matches: 11. CDR3 nucleotides: TGTGCCAGTAGAAAGGGGGCCCAAACCTTCTACGAGCAGTACTTC. It yields the protein CASRKGAQTFYEQYF.

The J gene is TRBJ1-5, the V gene TRBV2; D remains ambiguous. Germline V gene sequence: CDR1 SNHLY, CDR2 FYNNEI. The V end lost 3 bases, the J end lost 3 bases, and 12 bases lay between the germline ends. The CDR3 length is 15 residues. CDR3 coding DNA: TGTGCCAGCAGTGAGGAGGTCCTATTCAATCAGCCCCAGCATTTT. It is translated as CASSEEVLFNQPQHF.

The chain links TRBV6-2 or TRBV6-3 to TRBJ2-7; 15 positions match TRBD2. Germline V gene sequence: CDR1 MNHEY, CDR2 SVGEGT. V was pared by 4 bases and J by 0 bases, with 4 bases of the junction left unmatched. This CDR3 is built from 17 residues. The CDR3 sequence: CASSFRTSGRASYEQYF. Here the CDR3 DNA reads TGTGCCAGCAGTTTTCGGACTAGCGGGAGGGCCTCCTACGAGCAGTACTTC.

The chain joins TRBV11-3 to TRBJ2-3; 10 bases agree with TRBD2. The V gene's germline CDR1 is SGHNT and CDR2 YENEEA. V dropped 5 bases and J dropped 0; count of bases not matched to a gene: 2. The CDR3 loop spans 15 amino acids. CDR3 in amino acids: CASSALAGSTDTQYF. The CDR3 DNA is TGTGCCAGCAGCGCACTAGCGGGAAGCACAGATACGCAGTATTTT.

The V call is TRBV28, the J call TRBJ2-1; 14 nucleotides agree with TRBD2. The V gene's germline CDR1 is MDHEN and CDR2 SYDVKM. V gave up 7 bases and J gave up 0 bases; unmatched junction bases: 11. The CDR3 contains 19 residues. CDR3 DNA sequence: TGTGCCAGCAATCCCCCACAGGGGACTAGCGGGGGCTCCTACAATGAGCAGTTCTTC. It translates to CASNPPQGTSGGSYNEQFF.

This clone was detected only a few times. The chain employs TRBV5-1 and TRBJ2-7; TRBD1 agrees at 7 bases. The CDR3 is 16 amino acids. J was trimmed by 2 bases and V by 3 bases; bases with no gene match: 11. The germline V gene encodes CDR1 SGHRS and CDR2 YFSETQ. CDR3 region: CASSSNYGTDTYEQYF. DNA of the CDR3: TGCGCCAGCAGCTCCAACTACGGGACAGATACCTACGAGCAGTACTTC.

CDR3 protein: CATSRDTGGYTF. CDR3 sequence (DNA): TGTGCCACCAGCAGAGATACGGGGGGCTACACCTTC. The chain is built from TRBV15 and TRBJ1-2, with D hard to call. Germline V CDR1 and CDR2: LNHNV, YYDKDF (reference sequence). The CDR3 is made up of 12 amino acids. Trimming took off 0 bases at V and 8 bases at J, with 7 bases between the two ends.

This clone was counted a few times. The chain employs TRBV21-1 and TRBJ1-3; the table's D call, TRBD1, has no DNA check behind it. TRBV21-1 is a known pseudogene. The CDR3 is made up of 13 amino acids. The CDR3 region is CASVTGTGNTIYF. CDR3 DNA: TGTGCCAGTGTGACAGGTACTGGAAACACCATATATTTT.

The chain uses TRBV12-3 or TRBV12-4 and TRBJ1-2; 11 bases match TRBD1. Trimming cost V 3 bases and J 7 bases; bases outside gene matches: 1. The CDR3 sequence is 13 residues long. CDR3 sequence: CASSLDRGLGYTF. As DNA, the CDR3 is TGTGCCAGCAGTTTGGACAGGGGGCTTGGCTACACCTTC.

Notes on this clone: The DNA is omitted, as the CDR3 cannot be located on it reliably, and the CDR3 follows TCRdb's listing. The CDR3 loop reads CASSKGYTCCVSYEQYF. The chain carries TRBV21-1 and TRBJ2-7; the D call in the table, TRBD1, was not verified against the DNA. TRBV21-1 represents a pseudogene. A total of 17 residues make up the CDR3, ends included.

J is TRBJ2-7 and V is TRBV10-3; 8 bases line up with TRBD1. The CDR3 runs to 14 residues. Germline V CDR1 and CDR2: ENHRY, SYGVKD. The V segment lost 3 bases and the J segment 4 bases; nucleotides outside the gene matches: 5. The CDR3 loop is CAISDSDRGYEQYF. The CDR3 DNA is TGTGCCATCAGTGACTCTGACAGGGGTTACGAGCAGTACTTC.

The chain employs TRBV7-8 and TRBJ2-7; the D gene is possibly TRBD1 (7 bases). Trimming took 3 bases from V and 2 from J, leaving 11 bases between them. Germline-derived CDR1 and CDR2 are SGHVS and FQNEAQ. CDR3 length equals 14 residues. The CDR3 is CASSFVRGAYEQYF. CDR3 DNA: TGTGCCAGCAGCTTTGTCAGGGGGGCCTACGAGCAGTACTTC.